The T cell receptor (beta chain) described here comes from a study of T-cell reconstitution after alpha-beta-depleted transplantation in children. Unique molecular identifiers were used to barcode this TCRbeta library. TCRdb itself ran the PCR reads through MiXCR, one entry per CDR3 protein. The sample holds around 210,000 distinct CDR3 sequences, about 7% seen once. The sample in question was PBMCs, obtained before TCRalphabeta/CD19-depleted stem cell transplant. The TCR sequence derives from a boy younger than 10 with acute lymphoblastic leukemia, due to receive a stem cell transplant.

This chain's CDR3 is CASSLGSAAGRGLFTEAFF. In DNA form, the CDR3 reads TGTGCCAGCAGCTTAGGGTCGGCGGCGGGCAGGGGGCTTTTCACTGAAGCTTTCTTT. J is TRBJ1-1 and V is TRBV7-6, with 8 bases matching TRBD1. The CDR3 length is 19 residues. Germline CDR1 SGHVS, CDR2 FNYEAQ. V lost 1 base, J lost 4 bases, and 17 bases stayed unmatched.